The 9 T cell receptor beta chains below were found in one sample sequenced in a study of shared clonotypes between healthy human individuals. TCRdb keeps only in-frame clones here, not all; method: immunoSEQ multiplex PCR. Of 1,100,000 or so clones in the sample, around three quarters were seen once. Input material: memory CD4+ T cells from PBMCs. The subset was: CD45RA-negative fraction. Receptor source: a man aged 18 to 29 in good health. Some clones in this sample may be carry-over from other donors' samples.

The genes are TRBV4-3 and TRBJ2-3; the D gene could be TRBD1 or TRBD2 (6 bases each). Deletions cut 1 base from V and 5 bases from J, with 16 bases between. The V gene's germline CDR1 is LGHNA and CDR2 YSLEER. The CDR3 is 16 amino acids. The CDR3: CASSQGRGGTGDTQYF. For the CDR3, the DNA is TGCGCCAGCAGCCAAGGTCGAGGGGGGACTGGAGATACGCAGTATTTT.

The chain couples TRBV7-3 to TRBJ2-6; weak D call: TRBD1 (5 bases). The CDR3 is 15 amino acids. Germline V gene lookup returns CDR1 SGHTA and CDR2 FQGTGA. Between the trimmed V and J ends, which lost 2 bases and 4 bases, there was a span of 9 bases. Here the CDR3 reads CASSLQGPGANVLTF. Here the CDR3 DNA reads TGTGCCAGCAGCTTACAGGGCCCGGGGGCCAACGTCCTGACTTTC. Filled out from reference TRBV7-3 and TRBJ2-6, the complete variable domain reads GAGVSQTPSNKVTEKGKYVELRCDPISGHTALYWYRQSLGQGPEFLIYFQGTGAADDSGLPNDRFFAVRPEGSVSTLKIQRTERGDSAVYLCASSLQGPGANVLTFGAGSRLTVL.

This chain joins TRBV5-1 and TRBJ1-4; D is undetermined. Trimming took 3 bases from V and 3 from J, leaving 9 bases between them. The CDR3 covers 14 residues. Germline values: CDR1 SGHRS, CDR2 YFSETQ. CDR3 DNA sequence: TGCGCCAGCAGCTCGGAAGGAGCTAATGAAAAACTGTTTTTT. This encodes CASSSEGANEKLFF. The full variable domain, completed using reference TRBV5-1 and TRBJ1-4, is KAGVTQTPRYLIKTRGQQVTLSCSPISGHRSVSWYQQTPGQGLQFLFEYFSETQRNKGNFPGRFSGRQFSNSRSEMNVSTLELGDSALYLCASSSEGANEKLFFGSGTQLSVL.

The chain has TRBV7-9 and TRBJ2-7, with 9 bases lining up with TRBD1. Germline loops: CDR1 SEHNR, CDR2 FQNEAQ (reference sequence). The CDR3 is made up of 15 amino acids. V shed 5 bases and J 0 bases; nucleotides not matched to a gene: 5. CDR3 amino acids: CASSRGQGISYEQYF. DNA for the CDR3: TGTGCCAGCAGCAGGGGACAGGGAATCTCCTACGAGCAGTACTTC.

CDR3 coding DNA: TGTGCCACCAGCTGGGACTTAAACACCGGGGAGCTGTTTTTT. Protein sequence: CATSWDLNTGELFF. The rearrangement links TRBV15 to TRBJ2-2, with D perhaps matching TRBD2 (6 bases). This CDR3 is 14 amino acids long. The ends were cut back, 5 bases at V and 2 bases at J, with 9 bases in the middle. The germline V gene encodes CDR1 LNHNV and CDR2 YYDKDF (reference sequence).

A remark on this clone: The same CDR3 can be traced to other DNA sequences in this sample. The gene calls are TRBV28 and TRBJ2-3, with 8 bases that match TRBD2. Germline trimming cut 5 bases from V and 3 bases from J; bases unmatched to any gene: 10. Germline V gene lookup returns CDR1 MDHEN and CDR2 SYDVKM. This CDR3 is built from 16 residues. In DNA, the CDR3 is TGTGCCAGCAGTCTACTAAGCGGGAGTGGGACAGATACGCAGTATTTT. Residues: CASSLLSGSGTDTQYF.

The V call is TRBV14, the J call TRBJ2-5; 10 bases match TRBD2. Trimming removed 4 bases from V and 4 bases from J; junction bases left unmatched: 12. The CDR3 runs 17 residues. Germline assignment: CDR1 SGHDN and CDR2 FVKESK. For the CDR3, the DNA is TGTGCCAGCAGCCCTATATTCAGCGGGAGGGGTCGAGAGACCCAGTACTTC. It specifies CASSPIFSGRGRETQYF.

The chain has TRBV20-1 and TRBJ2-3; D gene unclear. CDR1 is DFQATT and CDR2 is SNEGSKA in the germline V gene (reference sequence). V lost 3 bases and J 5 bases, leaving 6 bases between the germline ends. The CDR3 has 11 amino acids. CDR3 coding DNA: TGCAGTGCTAGTCCGGAAGATACGCAGTATTTT. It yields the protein CSASPEDTQYF.

The CDR3 nucleotides are TGTGCCACCAGCAGACGGACAGTAAGCTCTGGAAACACCATATATTTT. Protein sequence: CATSRRTVSSGNTIYF. This chain joins TRBV15 and TRBJ1-3; maybe TRBD1 (6 bases). The CDR3 has 16 residues. Germline CDR1 reads LNHNV; CDR2 reads YYDKDF (reference sequence). The V end was cut by 2 bases, the J end by 0 bases, with 11 bases between.